These 23 T cell receptor beta chains originate from one sample sequenced in a study of PD-1 blockade in classical Hodgkin lymphoma. Time point meaning: cycle 4 day 1 (C4D1), after 6 weeks of nivolumab. Autologous stem cell transplantation was followed by relapse in every patient, and brentuximab vedotin exposure varied. The protocol was immunoSEQ multiplex PCR, while the TCRdb copy is restricted to in-frame clones and leaves out a portion. The repertoire holds about 39,000 clones, with about three quarters as singletons. Sequenced material: peripheral blood mononuclear cells (PBMCs), taken before the fourth cycle of nivolumab. The receptor source for this set is a human donor with classical Hodgkin lymphoma.

CDR3 residues: CASSELGRNTEAFF. The CDR3 coding sequence is TGTGCCAGCAGTGAACTGGGACGAAACACTGAAGCTTTCTTT. The chain has TRBV2 and TRBJ1-1, with a weak D call TRBD1 (5 bases). The CDR3 length is 14 residues. The germline CDR1 and CDR2 sequences are SNHLY and FYNNEI. With 2 bases removed from V and 2 bases from J, the gap between germline ends came to 9 bases.

This chain connects TRBV11-1 to TRBJ1-2; no firm D call. Germline assignment: CDR1 SGHAT and CDR2 FQDESV (reference sequence). The CDR3 is made up of 15 amino acids. The V and J ends lost 5 bases and 0 bases respectively, with 13 bases between them. This CDR3 is CASSPYVGSNYGYTF. CDR3 nucleotides: TGTGCCAGCAGCCCCTACGTGGGGTCTAACTATGGCTACACCTTC.

The rearrangement uses TRBV7-9 and TRBJ1-1, with TRBD1 matching over 10 bases. Germline loops: CDR1 SEHNR, CDR2 FQNEAQ (reference sequence). There are 15 residues in the CDR3. The ends lost 5 bases at V and 4 bases at J; junction bases unmatched: 7. CDR3: CASSIMTGGLTEAFF. Here the CDR3 DNA reads TGTGCCAGCAGCATTATGACAGGGGGCCTCACTGAAGCTTTCTTT.

This chain connects TRBV6-6 to TRBJ2-2; D perhaps matches TRBD2 (6 bases). Germline V gene sequence: CDR1 MNHNY, CDR2 SVGAGI (reference sequence). V gave up 5 bases and J gave up 8 bases, with 9 bases separating them. This CDR3 is 12 amino acids long. This CDR3 is CASSHGGGELFF. CDR3 sequence (DNA): TGTGCCAGCAGTCACGGAGGGGGGGAGCTGTTTTTT.

This clone was seen more than once but under ten times. The chain uses TRBV10-3 and TRBJ1-1; the match to TRBD1 covers 9 bases. J gave up 5 bases and V 4 bases, and 8 bases lay outside the gene matches. Germline CDR1 and CDR2: ENHRY and SYGVKD. This CDR3 contains 15 residues. The CDR3: CAISGAGTGQTEAFF. CDR3 bases: TGTGCCATCAGTGGGGCCGGGACAGGGCAAACTGAAGCTTTCTTT.

V is TRBV6-5 and J is TRBJ1-1, with TRBD1 identical over 9 bases. The CDR3 runs 13 residues. Germline V gives CDR1 MNHEY, CDR2 SVGAGI. V dropped 4 bases and J dropped 5; count of bases not matched to a gene: 2. CDR3 loop: CASSSTGGTEAFF. CDR3 bases: TGTGCCAGCAGTTCGACAGGGGGAACTGAAGCTTTCTTT.

The CDR3 bases are TGTGCCAGCAGTTACCCGGGACAGGGACACTACGAGCAGTACTTC. It is translated as CASSYPGQGHYEQYF. The chain employs TRBV28 and TRBJ2-7, with 9 bases aligning to TRBD1. This CDR3 comprises 15 residues. In germline, CDR1 is MDHEN, CDR2 SYDVKM. V shed 4 bases, J shed 3 bases, and the junction held 7 bases outside the gene matches.

This clone turned up a few times. The chain carries TRBV9 and TRBJ1-2; 7 positions agree with TRBD1. The V segment lost 5 bases and the J segment 3 bases; nucleotides outside the gene matches: 10. From germline, CDR1 is SGDLS and CDR2 YYNGEE. The CDR3 covers 15 residues. The DNA of the CDR3 is TGTGCCAGCAGTGACGGAGGACAGGATTACTATGGCTACACCTTC. This encodes CASSDGGQDYYGYTF.

The chain links TRBV27 to TRBJ1-2; 10 bases agree with TRBD1. Germline V gene sequence: CDR1 MNHEY, CDR2 SMNVEV (reference sequence). The V gene end was trimmed by 5 bases and the J gene end by 2 bases; junction bases not matched to a gene: 2. This CDR3 has 14 residues. Here the CDR3 reads CASSRGQGNYGYTF. CDR3 bases: TGTGCCAGCAGTAGGGGACAGGGGAACTATGGCTACACCTTC.

The DNA of the CDR3 is TGTGCCAGCAGTGACCCACCGGACAGGGAGGGAACCTACAATGAGCAGTTCTTC. Translating it yields CASSDPPDREGTYNEQFF. The chain employs TRBV6-4 and TRBJ2-1; possible D gene TRBD1, 8 bases. CDR3 length: 18 amino acids. The germline V gene encodes CDR1 MRHNA and CDR2 SNTAGT. Trimming removed 2 bases at V and 2 bases at J, with 19 bases between.

The chain combines TRBV4-1 with TRBJ2-2, with a weak D call TRBD2 (5 bases). This CDR3 region has 15 residues. The germline CDR1 and CDR2 sequences are MGHRA and YSYEKL. V lost 3 bases to trimming and J lost 0 bases, with 8 bases between them. The CDR3 DNA sequence: TGCGCCAGCAGCCACCCCGGGGCGAACACCGGGGAGCTGTTTTTT. It translates to CASSHPGANTGELFF.

The rearrangement links TRBV5-1 to TRBJ2-2; 13 bases are shared with TRBD2. The junction had 2 bases not matched to a gene; V was cut back by 3 bases and J by 6 bases. CDR3 length: 15 residues. The germline V gene encodes CDR1 SGHRS and CDR2 YFSETQ. The CDR3 DNA follows: TGCGCCAGCAGCTCGGGACTAGCGGGACCCGGGGAGCTGTTTTTT. Translated, it gives CASSSGLAGPGELFF.

The gene calls are TRBV11-2 and TRBJ2-3; no reliable D call. In germline, CDR1 is SGHAT, CDR2 FQNNGV. The CDR3 has 16 amino acids. V lost 5 bases and J 0 bases, leaving 15 bases between the germline ends. The CDR3 DNA reads TGTGCCAGCAGCCTCTACGGTGTTACTAGCACAGATACGCAGTATTTT. Its protein product is CASSLYGVTSTDTQYF. The full variable domain, completed using reference TRBV11-2 and TRBJ2-3, is EAGVAQSPRYKIIEKRQSVAFWCNPISGHATLYWYQQILGQGPKLLIQFQNNGVVDDSQLPKDRFSAERLKGVDSTLKIQPAKLEDSAVYLCASSLYGVTSTDTQYFGPGTRLTVL.

This sequence joins TRBV5-4 and TRBJ1-4; 8 nucleotides line up with TRBD1. J gave up 8 bases and V 4 bases, and 10 bases lay outside the gene matches. The CDR3 loop spans 15 amino acids. Germline-derived CDR1 and CDR2 are SGHNT and YYREEE (reference sequence). CDR3 amino acids: CASSPEPDRAEKLFF. As DNA, the CDR3 is TGTGCCAGCAGCCCAGAACCGGACAGGGCGGAAAAACTGTTTTTT.

The chain employs TRBV6-5 and TRBJ2-7; D not certain. This CDR3 has 13 amino acids. Germline lookup yields CDR1 MNHEY and CDR2 SVGAGI. V was clipped by 5 bases and J by 3 bases, with 11 bases between them. As DNA, the CDR3 is TGTGCCAGCAGTCCACAAGGATTCTACGAGCAGTACTTC. Translation: CASSPQGFYEQYF.

CDR3 in amino acids: CASSLGTSGEITDTQYF. CDR3 sequence (DNA): TGCGCCAGCAGCTTGGGGACTAGCGGGGAAATCACAGATACGCAGTATTTT. This chain uses TRBV5-1 with TRBJ2-3; 12 nucleotides line up with TRBD2. The germline V gene encodes CDR1 SGHRS and CDR2 YFSETQ. CDR3 length: 17 residues. The V gene end was trimmed by 0 bases and the J gene end by 2 bases; junction bases not matched to a gene: 4.

The V call is TRBV15, the J call TRBJ2-3, with D uncertain. Looked up from germline, CDR1 is LNHNV and CDR2 is YYDKDF (reference sequence). The CDR3 is 12 residues long. Deletions cut 2 bases from V and 2 bases from J, with 2 bases between. The CDR3 region is CATSRLTDTQYF. The CDR3 DNA reads TGTGCCACCAGCAGACTCACAGATACGCAGTATTTT.

The V and J genes are TRBV19 and TRBJ2-2; 11 nucleotides match TRBD2. V gave up 7 bases and J gave up 6 bases; unmatched junction bases: 10. CDR1 and CDR2 from the germline V gene are LNHDA and SQIVND (reference sequence). This CDR3 region has 16 residues. The CDR3 sequence: CASTPRVAGGPGELFF. In DNA, the CDR3 is TGTGCCAGTACCCCCCGAGTAGCGGGGGGGCCCGGGGAGCTGTTTTTT.

The chain combines TRBV7-9 with TRBJ2-3; 11 bases are shared with TRBD2. Per the germline V gene, CDR1 is SEHNR and CDR2 is FQNEAQ (reference sequence). J gave up 1 base and V 0 bases, and 0 bases lay outside the gene matches. The CDR3 is made up of 16 amino acids. CDR3 DNA sequence: TGTGCCAGCAGCTTAGCGACTAGCGGGGGCACAGATACGCAGTATTTT. It codes for CASSLATSGGTDTQYF.

V and J are TRBV9 and TRBJ2-5; TRBD1 is a possible D gene (5 bases). Germline loops: CDR1 SGDLS, CDR2 YYNGEE. The CDR3 extends over 15 amino acids. Trimming left V 2 bases short and J 2 bases short, with 13 bases between. The CDR3 DNA reads as TGTGCCAGCAGCGTCGGTGGGGCCGTACAAGAGACCCAGTACTTC. Translating gives CASSVGGAVQETQYF. Using reference TRBV9 and TRBJ2-5 for the parts outside the CDR3, the full variable domain is DSGVTQTPKHLITATGQRVTLRCSPRSGDLSVYWYQQSLDQGLQFLIQYYNGEERAKGNILERFSAQQFPDLHSELNLSSLELGDSALYFCASSVGGAVQETQYFGPGTRLLVL.

This chain joins TRBV2 and TRBJ2-2; TRBD1 aligns across 8 bases. Germline loops: CDR1 SNHLY, CDR2 FYNNEI. The V segment lost 3 bases and the J segment 0 bases; nucleotides outside the gene matches: 6. There are 17 residues in the CDR3. The DNA of the CDR3 is TGTGCCAGCAGTGATTCCAGGACAGGGTCGAACACCGGGGAGCTGTTTTTT. It encodes CASSDSRTGSNTGELFF.

This clone was picked up a small number of times. V and J are TRBV6-5 and TRBJ1-2; 9 positions match TRBD1. Germline V lookup: CDR1 MNHEY, CDR2 SVGAGI. With V trimmed by 5 bases and J by 4 bases, 2 bases remained unmatched. The CDR3 has 13 amino acids. The DNA for the CDR3 is TGTGCCAGCAGTCGACAGGGGGTCTATGGCTACACCTTC. Translation gives CASSRQGVYGYTF.

The chain couples TRBV7-2 to TRBJ1-4; TRBD1 agrees at 10 bases. V was pared by 5 bases and J by 6 bases, with 9 bases of the junction left unmatched. CDR1 and CDR2 from the germline V gene are SGHTA and FQGNSA. This CDR3 contains 16 residues. CDR3 sequence reads: CASSPRWDRGHEKLFF. DNA for the CDR3: TGTGCCAGCAGCCCCCGATGGGACAGGGGCCATGAAAAACTGTTTTTT. Full variable domain (remainder filled in from reference TRBV7-2 and TRBJ1-4): GAGVSQSPSNKVTEKGKDVELRCDPISGHTALYWYRQSLGQGLEFLIYFQGNSAPDKSGLPSDRFSAERTGGSVSTLTIQRTQQEDSAVYLCASSPRWDRGHEKLFFGSGTQLSVL.